Sequencing of this T cell receptor (beta chain) was carried out in a study of T cells in Graves' hyperthyroidism and ophthalmopathy. General study findings and limits: Peripheral blood also featured most of the thyroid clonotypes expanded above 0.001.

Newly diagnosed hyperthyroidism patients aged 18 to 65 years had disease lasting under 2 months. Amplification of TCR beta CDR3 regions used RNA as the template. HTBI primers were used for first-round RT-PCR of the TCR CDR3. MiXCR, applied by TCRdb to the multiplex PCR reads, yields one record per CDR3 protein. The table shows some 460,000 distinct CDR3 sequences, with 15% to 18% occurring only once. About this clonotype: Its target is not known.

The CDR3 sequence is 14 residues long. Trimming left V 5 bases short and J 2 bases short, with 13 bases between. Germline V gene sequence: CDR1 SGHTA, CDR2 FQGTGA. The source is a woman aged 18-35 years with Graves' hyperthyroidism. The rearrangement joins TRBV7-3 to TRBJ2-7, with no clear D. The sample taken for sequencing was blood. DNA for the CDR3: TGTGCCAGCAGCGAAGGGCCAGGCACCTACGAGCAGTACTTC. This encodes CASSEGPGTYEQYF.